This T cell receptor (beta chain) was obtained from a study of breast tumors, draining lymph nodes, adjacent tissues. The study, taken as a whole, reports: That most tumor T cells come from lymph nodes remained unproven.

Trimming took 2 bases from V and 8 from J, leaving 15 bases between them. Germline CDR1 reads LNHNV; CDR2 reads YYDKDF (reference sequence). The CDR3 consists of 14 residues. This clonotype was counted once. The antigen is undetermined. TCRdb ran MiXCR on the multiplex PCR reads and lists one entry per CDR3 protein. The profile shows around 170,000 distinct CDR3 sequences, approximately 33% of them singletons. The lymph nodes were axillary draining lymph nodes from breast cancer patients. V is TRBV15 and J is TRBJ1-2; a possible D gene is TRBD1 (6 bases). This receptor was taken from a female donor with breast cancer. Some clones in this sample may be carry-over from other donors' samples. Material for sequencing was axillary lymph node tissue. CDR3 coding DNA: TGTGCCACCAGCAGACCAATACAGGGTGGAGGCTACACCTTC. Its protein is CATSRPIQGGGYTF.